This section outlines one T cell receptor (beta chain) sequence together with its context. The antigen remains undetermined. TCRdb re-called the 5' RACE reads, yielding one record per CDR3 amino acid sequence without DNA. The listing records about 380,000 distinct CDR3 sequences. This record belongs to a study of monozygotic twins with inflammatory bowel disease. General observations from the study: Support was absent for any single strong signal or clonotype linked to IBD.

The specimen sequenced was blood. This TCR was sampled from a human donor with ulcerative colitis or Crohn's disease, or a healthy co-twin of an affected twin (not recorded which).

CDR3 sequence reads: CASSAGLADNYNEQFF. The V call is TRBV18, the J call TRBJ2-1; TCRdb proposes TRBD2, but this gene call is untestable without DNA. Germline assignment: CDR1 KGHSH and CDR2 LQKENI. The CDR3 has 16 residues.